These 7 T cell receptor beta chains were sequenced from one sample in a study of cytomegalovirus exposure and HLA in healthy donors. The study ran its PCR with 60 Vbeta and 13 Jbeta primers. Produced via immunoSEQ multiplex PCR; TCRdb's table is partial and in-frame only. Found here are under 200,000 clones, 60% to 85% of them singletons; the top ten hold less than 9%. Sequences were obtained from PBMCs. Source of these receptors: a male donor in good health and CMV-seropositive.

The chain joins TRBV15 to TRBJ2-3; D remains ambiguous. The V gene lost 0 bases and the J gene lost 8 bases, with 6 bases spanning the gap. CDR3 length: 12 amino acids. Germline V lookup: CDR1 LNHNV, CDR2 YYDKDF (reference sequence). CDR3 sequence reads: CATSRESSTQYF. CDR3 sequence (DNA): TGTGCCACCAGCAGAGAGTCCAGTACGCAGTATTTT. The variable domain in full, completed from reference TRBV15 and TRBJ2-3, reads DAMVIQNPRYQVTQFGKPVTLSCSQTLNHNVMYWYQQKSSQAPKLLFHYYDKDFNNEADTPDNFQSRRPNTSFCFLDIRSPGLGDTAMYLCATSRESSTQYFGPGTRLTVL.

On this clone: The junction and the germline gene differ at one end; a read error may be behind it. J is TRBJ1-2 and V is TRBV7-9, with 8 bases lining up with TRBD1. Germline V gene sequence: CDR1 SEHNR, CDR2 FQNEAQ (reference sequence). This CDR3 contains 11 residues. In DNA form, the CDR3 reads TGTGCCAGCAGCTTTACGGGACAGGAGATCTTC. Protein product: CASSFTGQEIF.

The gene calls are TRBV6-1 and TRBJ1-6, with 10 nucleotides matching TRBD1. V gave up 2 bases and J gave up 8 bases; unmatched junction bases: 6. The CDR3 has 16 residues. CDR1 is MNHNS and CDR2 is SASEGT in the germline V gene. CDR3 sequence: CASSERQGALYSPLHF. For the CDR3, the DNA is TGTGCCAGCAGTGAAAGACAGGGGGCTCTCTATTCACCCCTCCACTTT.

The chain employs TRBV5-1 and TRBJ2-7; D may be TRBD1 (6 bases). The CDR3 loop spans 13 amino acids. CDR1 is SGHRS, CDR2 YFSETQ, per germline. The V gene lost 1 base and the J gene lost 4 bases, with 9 bases spanning the gap. The CDR3 is CASSLTRGYEQYF. The CDR3 coding sequence is TGCGCCAGCAGCTTGACGAGGGGGTACGAGCAGTACTTC.

This clone was seen more than once but under ten times. V is TRBV6-7 and J is TRBJ2-5; D perhaps matches TRBD1 (5 bases). TRBV6-7 is reported as an ORF; its role is uncertain. Deletions cut 7 bases from V and 2 bases from J, with 11 bases between. The CDR3 is made up of 13 amino acids. The CDR3 nucleotides are TGTGCCAGCACCTACAGGAGTCAAGAGACCCAGTACTTC. It codes for CASTYRSQETQYF.

J is TRBJ2-3 and V is TRBV6-4; D perhaps matches TRBD1 (6 bases). Germline CDR1 reads MRHNA; CDR2 reads SNTAGT. V dropped 4 bases and J dropped 3 bases, with 14 bases sitting between them. The CDR3 contains 15 residues. This CDR3 is CASSATGRVTDTQYF. CDR3 bases: TGTGCCAGCAGTGCCACAGGGCGTGTGACAGATACGCAGTATTTT.

The chain is built from TRBV6-6 and TRBJ1-1; TRBD1 matches 7 bases. V lost 6 bases to trimming and J lost 5 bases; unmatched junction nucleotides: 9. The CDR3 is 14 amino acids. The germline V gene encodes CDR1 MNHNY and CDR2 SVGAGI (reference sequence). CDR3 in amino acids: CASSYRTGGTEAFF. The DNA for the CDR3 is TGTGCCAGCAGCTACCGGACAGGCGGGACTGAAGCTTTCTTT.